The clone carrying this T cell receptor (beta chain) appeared a few times. The antigen is not known. This sample is drawn from a study of beta chain features in type 1 diabetes. The CDR3 length is 13 residues. The germline V gene has CDR1 MNHEY and CDR2 SMNVEV (reference sequence). Trimming removed 2 bases from V and 1 base from J, with 2 bases in between. Overall study results and limits: Whether HLA type affects TCRB rearrangement stayed undetermined in the present work.

Of the isolated RNA, all was reverse transcribed, and so the sequenced material was expressed TCRB transcripts. Clones were sequenced by immunoSEQ multiplex PCR, and TCRdb holds only the in-frame ones, with some missing. The profile shows under 950,000 clones, roughly 15% of them singletons. The sequence came from a woman aged 18-35 years in good health. V gene TRBV27 combines with J gene TRBJ1-4; D not resolved. The source material was naive CD4+ T cells from blood. CDR3 nucleotide sequence: TGTGCCAGCAGTTTACTAACTAATGAAAAACTGTTTTTT. Protein: CASSLLTNEKLFF.